This T cell receptor beta chain was sequenced for a study of vaccination effects on CD4 cells after COVID-19. Findings and caveats of the study: Researchers reported few convalescent patients and no early post-infection timepoints in the study.

The CDR3 sequence is 13 residues long. The V end lost 2 bases, the J end lost 8 bases, and 11 bases lay between the germline ends. Germline CDR1 is SGHNT and CDR2 is YYREEE (reference sequence). Clones were sequenced by immunoSEQ multiplex PCR, and TCRdb holds only the in-frame ones, with some missing. The sample lists approximately 30,000 clones; around 70% were seen once. ViraFEST expansion of antigen-specific CD4+ T cells with viral peptide pools preceded sequencing. Having been cultured for roughly 11 days, the cells underwent CD4+ T cell isolation. No vaccinee had earlier SARS-CoV-2 infection, and nucleocapsid antibodies were negative. Concerning this clone: What it binds is not known.

The receptor was derived from a human donor who received a COVID-19 vaccine. This material consisted of CD4+ T cells from PBMCs cultured with SARS-CoV-2 spike peptides, taken before COVID-19 vaccination. This chain joins TRBV5-4 and TRBJ2-1, with D possibly being TRBD1 (6 bases). The CDR3 nucleotides are TGTGCCAGCAGCTTTGTACAGGGCGATGAGCAGTTCTTC. Protein sequence: CASSFVQGDEQFF. The whole variable domain, filled in from reference TRBV5-4 and TRBJ2-1, reads ETGVTQSPTHLIKTRGQQVTLRCSSQSGHNTVSWYQQALGQGPQFIFQYYREEENGRGNFPPRFSGLQFPNYSSELNVNALELDDSALYLCASSFVQGDEQFFGPGTRLTVL.